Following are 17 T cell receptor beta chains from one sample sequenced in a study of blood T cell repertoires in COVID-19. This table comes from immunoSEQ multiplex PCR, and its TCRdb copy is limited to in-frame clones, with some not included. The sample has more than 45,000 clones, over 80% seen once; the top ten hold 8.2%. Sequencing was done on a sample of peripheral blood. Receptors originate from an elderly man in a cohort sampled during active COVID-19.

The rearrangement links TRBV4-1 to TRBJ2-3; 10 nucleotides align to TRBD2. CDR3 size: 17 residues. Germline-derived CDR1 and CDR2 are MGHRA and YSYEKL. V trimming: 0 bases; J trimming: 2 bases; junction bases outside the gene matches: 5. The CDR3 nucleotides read TGCGCCAGCAGCCAAGATCGAGCGGGAGGGCTCACAGATACGCAGTATTTT. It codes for CASSQDRAGGLTDTQYF.

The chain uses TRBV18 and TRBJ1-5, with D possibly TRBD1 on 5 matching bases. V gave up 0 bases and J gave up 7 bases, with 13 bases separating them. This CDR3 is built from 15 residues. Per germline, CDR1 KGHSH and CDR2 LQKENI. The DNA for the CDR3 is TGTGCCAGCTCACCACCAGGGCGGGGCCCCCAGCCCCAGCATTTT. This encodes CASSPPGRGPQPQHF.

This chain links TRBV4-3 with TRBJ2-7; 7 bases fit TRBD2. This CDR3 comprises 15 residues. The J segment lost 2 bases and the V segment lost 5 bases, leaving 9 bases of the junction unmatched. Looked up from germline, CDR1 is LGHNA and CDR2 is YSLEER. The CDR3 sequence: CASSTIAGDTYEQYF. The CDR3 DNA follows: TGCGCCAGCAGCACCATAGCGGGCGACACCTACGAGCAGTACTTC.

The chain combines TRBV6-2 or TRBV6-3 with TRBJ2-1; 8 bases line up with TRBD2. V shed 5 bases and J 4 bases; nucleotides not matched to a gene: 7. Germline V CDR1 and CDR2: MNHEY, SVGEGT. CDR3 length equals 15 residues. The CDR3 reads CASSDTRGGYNEQFF. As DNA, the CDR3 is TGTGCCAGCAGTGACACTCGCGGGGGGTACAATGAGCAGTTCTTC.

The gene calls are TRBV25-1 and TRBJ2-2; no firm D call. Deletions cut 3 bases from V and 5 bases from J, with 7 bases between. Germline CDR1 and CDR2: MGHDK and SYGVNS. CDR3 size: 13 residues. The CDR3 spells CASSDSRTGELFF. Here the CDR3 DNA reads TGTGCCAGCAGTGACTCTCGGACCGGGGAGCTGTTTTTT.

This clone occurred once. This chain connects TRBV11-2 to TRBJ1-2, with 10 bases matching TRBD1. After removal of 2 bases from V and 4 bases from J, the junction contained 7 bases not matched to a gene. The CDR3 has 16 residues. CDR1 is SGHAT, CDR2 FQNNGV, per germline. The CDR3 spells CASSLISGTGAYGYTF. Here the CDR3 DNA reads TGTGCCAGCAGCTTAATTTCCGGGACAGGGGCCTATGGCTACACCTTC. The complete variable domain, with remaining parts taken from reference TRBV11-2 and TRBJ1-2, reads EAGVAQSPRYKIIEKRQSVAFWCNPISGHATLYWYQQILGQGPKLLIQFQNNGVVDDSQLPKDRFSAERLKGVDSTLKIQPAKLEDSAVYLCASSLISGTGAYGYTFGSGTRLTVV.

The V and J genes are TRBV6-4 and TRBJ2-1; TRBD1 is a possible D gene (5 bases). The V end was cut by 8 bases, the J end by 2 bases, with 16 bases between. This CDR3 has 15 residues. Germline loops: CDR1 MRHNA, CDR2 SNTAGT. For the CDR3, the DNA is TGTGCCAGCGCCGTCAGGGATGCGGCCTACAATGAGCAGTTCTTC. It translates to CASAVRDAAYNEQFF.

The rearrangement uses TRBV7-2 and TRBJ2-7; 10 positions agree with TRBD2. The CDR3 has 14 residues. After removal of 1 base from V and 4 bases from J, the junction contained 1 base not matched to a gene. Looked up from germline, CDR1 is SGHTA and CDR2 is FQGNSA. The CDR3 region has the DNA TGTGCCAGCAGCTTAGAGCGGGGGGGGTACGAGCAGTACTTC. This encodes CASSLERGGYEQYF.

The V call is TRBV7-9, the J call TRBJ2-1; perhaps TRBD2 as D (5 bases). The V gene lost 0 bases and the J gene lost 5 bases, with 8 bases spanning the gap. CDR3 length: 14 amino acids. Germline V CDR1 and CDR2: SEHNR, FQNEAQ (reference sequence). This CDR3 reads CASSLAGVHNEQFF. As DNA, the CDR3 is TGTGCCAGCAGCTTAGCCGGGGTACACAATGAGCAGTTCTTC.

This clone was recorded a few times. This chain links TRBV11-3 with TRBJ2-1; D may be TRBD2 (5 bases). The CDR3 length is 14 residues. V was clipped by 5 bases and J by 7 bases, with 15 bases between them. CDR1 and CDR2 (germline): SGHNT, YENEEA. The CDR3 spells CASSSLATGNEQFF. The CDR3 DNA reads TGTGCCAGCAGCAGTTTGGCGACGGGGAATGAGCAGTTCTTC.

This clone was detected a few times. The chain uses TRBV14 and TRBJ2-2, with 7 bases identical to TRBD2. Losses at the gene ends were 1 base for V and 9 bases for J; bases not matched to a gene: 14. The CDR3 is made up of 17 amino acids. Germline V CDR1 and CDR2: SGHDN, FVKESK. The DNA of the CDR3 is TGTGCCAGCAGCCAAGCCGGGACTAACCAATTACCCCGGGAGCTGTTTTTT. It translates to CASSQAGTNQLPRELFF.

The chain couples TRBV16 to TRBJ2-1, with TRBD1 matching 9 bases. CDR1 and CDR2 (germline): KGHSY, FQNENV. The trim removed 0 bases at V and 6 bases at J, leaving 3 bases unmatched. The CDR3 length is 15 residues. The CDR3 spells CASSQSGQGLNEQFF. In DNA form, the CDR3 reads TGTGCCAGCAGCCAATCGGGACAGGGACTCAATGAGCAGTTCTTC.

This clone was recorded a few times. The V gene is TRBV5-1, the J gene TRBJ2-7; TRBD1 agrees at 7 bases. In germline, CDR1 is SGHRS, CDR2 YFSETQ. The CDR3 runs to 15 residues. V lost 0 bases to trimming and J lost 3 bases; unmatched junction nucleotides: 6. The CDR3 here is CASSLAGTVNYEQYF. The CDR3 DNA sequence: TGCGCCAGCAGCTTGGCCGGGACAGTAAACTACGAGCAGTACTTC.

The CDR3: CASSKERAVATHQPQHF. The CDR3 nucleotides are TGTGCCAGCAGCAAAGAGAGGGCGGTGGCGACGCATCAGCCCCAGCATTTT. The chain employs TRBV21-1 and TRBJ1-5. TRBV21-1 counts as a pseudogene. The CDR3 covers 17 residues.

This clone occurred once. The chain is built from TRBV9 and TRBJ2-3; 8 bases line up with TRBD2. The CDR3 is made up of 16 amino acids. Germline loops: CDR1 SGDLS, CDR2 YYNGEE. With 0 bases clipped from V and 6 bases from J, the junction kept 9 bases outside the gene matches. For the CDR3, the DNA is TGTGCCAGCAGCGTAGCCGGAGGGACTAGAGCGGATACGCAGTATTTT. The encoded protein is CASSVAGGTRADTQYF.

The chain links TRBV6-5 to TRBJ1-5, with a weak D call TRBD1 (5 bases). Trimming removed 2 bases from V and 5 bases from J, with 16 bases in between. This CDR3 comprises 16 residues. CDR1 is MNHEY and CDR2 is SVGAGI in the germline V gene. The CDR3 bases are TGTGCCAGCAGTTACCAAACCCGACGGGGGGATCAGCCCCAGCATTTT. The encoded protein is CASSYQTRRGDQPQHF.

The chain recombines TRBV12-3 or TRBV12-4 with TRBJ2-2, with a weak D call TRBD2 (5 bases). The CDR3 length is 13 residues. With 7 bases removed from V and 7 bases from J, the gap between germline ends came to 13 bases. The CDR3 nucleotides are TGTGCCAGCAACGCCCGGGGAAACGGGGAGCTGTTTTTT. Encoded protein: CASNARGNGELFF.